One T cell receptor beta chain is described in this entry. The antigen is not known. This specimen comes from a study of OX40 agonist ivuxolimab in advanced cancers. The wider study: The mean age was approximately 60 years, ranging from about 20 to 79, with about four fifths of participants male. Checkpoint inhibitors had been given previously to roughly 40% of patients.

Study-wide results and caveats: In CD8+ T cells, expanded clones were on average more numerous than in CD4+.

Assay: immunoSEQ multiplex PCR; the TCRdb copy retains only in-frame clones and omits some. This table holds 70,000 to 85,000 clones, just over 85% found once. This CDR3 is built from 15 residues. V was shortened by 2 bases and J by 4 bases, with 11 bases between the two germline ends. Germline lookup yields CDR1 LGHNA and CDR2 YSLEER. Sequenced material: CD4+ or CD8+ T cells sorted from blood, taken in a trial of the OX40 agonist ivuxolimab. This TCR derives from an adult with an advanced solid tumor such as melanoma, head and neck, liver or kidney cancer. The chain is built from TRBV4-3 and TRBJ1-4; weak D call: TRBD1 (6 bases). In DNA form, the CDR3 reads TGCGCCAGCAGCCAAAGTAGGGGGTTTAATGAAAAACTGTTTTTT. Protein sequence: CASSQSRGFNEKLFF.